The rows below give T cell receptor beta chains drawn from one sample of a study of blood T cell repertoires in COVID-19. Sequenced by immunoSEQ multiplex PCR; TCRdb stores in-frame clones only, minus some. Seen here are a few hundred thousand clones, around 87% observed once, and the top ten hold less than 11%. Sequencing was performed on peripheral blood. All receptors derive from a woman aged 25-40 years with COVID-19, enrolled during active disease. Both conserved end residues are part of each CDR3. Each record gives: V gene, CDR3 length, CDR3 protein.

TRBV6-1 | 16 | CASSEDMGLAAYEQYF
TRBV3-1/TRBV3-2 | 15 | CASSQAGQGKDTQYF
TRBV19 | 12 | CASRGPNYGYTF
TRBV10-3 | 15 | CAISEPRPAADEQYF
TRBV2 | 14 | CASRRAGGPDTQYF
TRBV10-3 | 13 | CATKGRASEKLFF
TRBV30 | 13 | CACLQDYNSPLHF
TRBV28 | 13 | CASSLGAVSGYTF
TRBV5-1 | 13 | CASSLAGDSPLHF
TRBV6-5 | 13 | CASRPDSYNEQFF
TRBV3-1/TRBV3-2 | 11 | CASSQGVGYTF
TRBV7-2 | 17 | CASSEGSGRGAKNIQYF
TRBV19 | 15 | CASSISRSSNQPQHF
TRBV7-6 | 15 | CASSPTGPAGDTQYF
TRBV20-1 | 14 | CSASLQGGSYEQYF
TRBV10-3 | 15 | CAISDGEGSTGELFF
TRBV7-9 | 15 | CASSSLAGVSDTQYF
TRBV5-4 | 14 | CASSLVGGGNEQFF
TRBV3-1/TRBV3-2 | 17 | CASSRTLAGPGTDTQYF
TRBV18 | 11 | CASSGTYEQYF
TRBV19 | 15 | CASSMLEAPYNEQFF
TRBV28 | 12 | CASRAQAEKLFF
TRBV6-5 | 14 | CASRGQGKRGEQYF
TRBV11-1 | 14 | CASSFAGTPLEAFF
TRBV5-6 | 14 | CASSLRWTNEKLFF
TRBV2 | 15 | CASNRDNSYNSPLHF
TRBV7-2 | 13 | CASSPGLTYEQYF
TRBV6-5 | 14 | CASSYQQGAYTIYF
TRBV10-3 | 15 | CAISESKGAGNTIYF
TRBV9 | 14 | CASSEGAGANVLTF
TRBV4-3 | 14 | CASSPDRPSYEQYF
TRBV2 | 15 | CASSRDRGGNQPQHF
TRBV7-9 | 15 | CASSPLQVAYNEQFF
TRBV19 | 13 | CASSRGQNQPQHF
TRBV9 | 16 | CASSVGWSGSGNEQFF
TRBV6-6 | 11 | CASSQGYGYTF
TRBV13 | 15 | CASSSAGAFQETQYF
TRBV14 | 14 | CASSQTGQGYGYTF
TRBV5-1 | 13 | CASSYIQGYEQYF
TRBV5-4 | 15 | CASSLRTGGNTEAFF
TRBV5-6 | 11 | CASSRGNIQYF
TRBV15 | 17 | CATSREGLPLPKNIQYF
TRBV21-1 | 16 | CASSKVGQQYNSPLHF
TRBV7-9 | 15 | CASSLRSGVGNEQFF
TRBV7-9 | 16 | CASSPGLAGDPDEQFF
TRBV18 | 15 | CASSPTRDRGQTQYF
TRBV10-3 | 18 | CAISESGGSGDSTDTQYF
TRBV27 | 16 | CASSSVGTGGTYEQYF
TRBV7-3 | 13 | CASSLEGWETQYF
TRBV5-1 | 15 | CASSSAGGALETQYF
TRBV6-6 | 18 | CASSRTGPAPEHTDTQYF
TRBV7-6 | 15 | CASSPSTGVDEKLFF
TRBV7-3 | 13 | CASSPSGNYGYTF
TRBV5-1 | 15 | CASSFTSEAKNIQYF
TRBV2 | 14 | CASSEAGEIGTIYF